A selection of T cell receptor beta chains follows, all from one sample in a study of regulatory T cells in long-lasting Graves disease. TCRdb re-analysed the multiplex PCR reads in MiXCR, keeping a single row per CDR3 protein. Of 450,000 or so distinct CDR3 sequences listed, less than 25% are singletons. The specimen was peripheral blood mononuclear cells (PBMCs), collected when the disease was refractory, from a patient treated with antithyroid drugs. The origin of the receptors is a female donor with Graves disease. CDR3s include the opening cysteine and the closing phenylalanine or tryptophan. D genes are given only for firm matches. Only part of the rows carry a size: once, few, many, or a class if the clone is expanded.

J gene	D gene	clone size	V gene	CDR3 protein	CDR3 DNA
TRBJ2-7	TRBD2	.	TRBV20-1	CSARDRASGRDEQYF	TGCAGTGCTAGAGATAGGGCTAGCGGGAGGGACGAGCAGTACTTC
TRBJ2-7	.	many	TRBV6-1	CASSDNRDEQYF	TGTGCCAGCAGTGATAACAGGGACGAGCAGTACTTC
TRBJ1-1	.	many	TRBV6-2/TRBV6-3	CASSYGGNTEAFF	TGTGCCAGCAGTTACGGGGGGAACACTGAAGCTTTCTTT
TRBJ2-7	TRBD1	many	TRBV6-2/TRBV6-3	CASSWDRDEQYF	TGTGCCAGCAGTTGGGACAGGGACGAGCAGTACTTC
TRBJ2-2	.	few	TRBV29-1	CSVQDTGELFF	TGCAGCGTTCAGGACACCGGGGAGCTGTTTTTT
TRBJ2-7	.	few	TRBV19	CASAGGLAVSYEQYF	TGTGCCAGTGCAGGGGGGCTAGCGGTCTCCTACGAGCAGTACTTC
TRBJ1-6	.	few	TRBV6-1	CASRAGEDSPLHF	TGTGCCAGCAGAGCAGGGGAAGATTCACCCCTCCACTTT
TRBJ2-7	.	few	TRBV3-1	CASSPPQGTVRQYF	TGTGCCAGCAGCCCCCCACAGGGTACCGTGCGGCAGTACTTC
TRBJ2-5	.	many	TRBV28	CASSLSMPGETQYF	TGTGCCAGCAGTTTATCAATGCCCGGGGAGACCCAGTACTTC
TRBJ2-5	.	many	TRBV27	CASSLERGMVAETQYF	TGTGCCAGCAGTTTAGAACGGGGGATGGTGGCTGAGACCCAGTACTTC
TRBJ1-1	.	few	TRBV27	CASSLAGHRGGTEAFF	TGTGCCAGCAGTTTAGCCGGTCATCGCGGGGGCACTGAAGCTTTCTTT
TRBJ1-2	.	many	TRBV12-3/TRBV12-4	CASRVYKDLGYTF	TGTGCCAGCAGAGTTTATAAGGATCTTGGCTACACCTTC
TRBJ2-5	.	many	TRBV7-9	CASSWDQETQYF	TGTGCCAGCAGCTGGGATCAGGAGACCCAGTACTTC
TRBJ2-2	.	once	TRBV6-2/TRBV6-3	CASDWPGELFF	TGTGCCAGCGATTGGCCCGGGGAGCTGTTTTTT
TRBJ1-2	.	.	TRBV15	CATSRAAATNYGYTF	TGTGCCACCAGCAGAGCGGCAGCTACTAACTATGGCTACACCTTC
TRBJ1-2	TRBD1	.	TRBV5-1	CASSLRGGFGYTF	TGCGCCAGCAGCTTGAGAGGGGGCTTTGGCTACACCTTC
TRBJ2-7	.	.	TRBV3-1	CASSQDLLGYEQYF	TGTGCCAGCAGCCAAGATCTACTGGGTTACGAGCAGTACTTC
TRBJ2-5	.	many	TRBV10-3	CAISPGQGEETQYF	TGTGCCATCAGTCCGGGACAAGGAGAAGAGACCCAGTACTTC
TRBJ2-7	.	.	TRBV6-2/TRBV6-3	CASSYGEAVYEQYF	TGTGCCAGCAGTTACGGAGAGGCCGTCTACGAGCAGTACTTC
TRBJ2-5	TRBD2	many	TRBV12-3/TRBV12-4	CASRTSGRSETQYF	TGTGCCAGCAGGACTAGCGGGAGGTCAGAGACCCAGTACTTC
TRBJ1-5	.	many	TRBV20-1	CSARATDHNQPQHF	TGCAGTGCTAGAGCGACAGATCACAATCAGCCCCAGCATTTT
TRBJ2-1	.	.	TRBV28	CASSLGSLNEQFF	TGTGCCAGCAGTTTAGGGTCTCTCAATGAGCAGTTCTTC
TRBJ2-5	.	.	TRBV29-1	CSVVGGDSEKETQYF	TGCAGCGTTGTAGGGGGTGACAGCGAGAAAGAGACCCAGTACTTC
TRBJ2-7	.	many	TRBV11-2	CASSASLSYEQYF	TGTGCCAGCAGCGCCTCTCTCTCCTACGAGCAGTACTTC
TRBJ1-1	.	few	TRBV19	CASTDPFAGTEAFF	TGTGCCAGTACCGATCCCTTCGCGGGGACTGAAGCTTTCTTT
TRBJ1-6	.	.	TRBV18	CASSLDMENPSPLHF	TGTGCCAGCTCACTTGACATGGAGAATCCTTCACCCCTCCACTTT
TRBJ2-7	.	.	TRBV5-1	CASSLGASRTYEQYF	TGCGCCAGCAGCTTGGGGGCCTCCCGTACCTACGAGCAGTACTTC
TRBJ2-3	.	.	TRBV3-1	CASSLQLVADTQYF	TGTGCCAGCAGCCTTCAGCTAGTAGCAGATACGCAGTATTTT
TRBJ1-6	.	few	TRBV6-2/TRBV6-3	CASSSVGGNNSPLHF	TGTGCCAGCAGCTCCGTCGGGGGGAATAATTCACCCCTCCACTTT
TRBJ1-1	.	few	TRBV28	CASFEQSLNTEAFF	TGTGCCAGCTTTGAACAGTCCTTGAACACTGAAGCTTTCTTT
TRBJ2-2	TRBD2	many	TRBV11-2	CASSLGLAGGANTGELFF	TGTGCCAGCAGCTTGGGACTAGCGGGAGGTGCGAACACCGGGGAGCTGTTTTTT
TRBJ1-6	TRBD1	few	TRBV4-1	CASSHRDRGLNSPLHF	TGCGCCAGCAGCCATCGGGACAGGGGGCTTAATTCACCCCTCCACTTT
TRBJ1-1	.	many	TRBV30	CAWSGNSPSGGAFF	TGTGCCTGGAGTGGGAACTCCCCCTCGGGTGGGGCTTTCTTT
TRBJ2-2	.	.	TRBV5-1	CASRRLGELFF	TGCGCCAGCAGACGGCTCGGGGAGCTGTTTTTT
TRBJ2-7	.	few	TRBV14	CASSQVERSTEPWEQYF	TGTGCCAGCAGCCAAGTGGAGCGTTCAACAGAACCGTGGGAGCAGTACTTC
TRBJ2-5	.	few	TRBV4-3	CASSQGGNNQETQYF	TGCGCCAGCAGCCAAGGCGGGAATAATCAAGAGACCCAGTACTTC
TRBJ2-4	.	.	TRBV7-9	CASSATSLAKNIQYF	TGTGCCAGCAGCGCGACTTCTTTAGCCAAAAACATTCAGTACTTC
TRBJ2-2	.	many	TRBV28	CASRDINTGELFF	TGTGCCAGCCGGGATATAAACACCGGGGAGCTGTTTTTT
TRBJ2-3	.	.	TRBV11-2	CASSSPGFSTDTQYF	TGTGCCAGCTCCTCCCCCGGATTTAGCACAGATACGCAGTATTTT
TRBJ1-2	TRBD1	.	TRBV5-1	CASSLVTGSDGYTF	TGCGCCAGCAGCCTCGTGACAGGGTCGGATGGCTACACCTTC
TRBJ2-7	TRBD1	many	TRBV11-2	CASSTRTGSYEQYF	TGTGCCAGCAGCACAAGGACAGGGTCCTACGAGCAGTACTTC
TRBJ2-7	.	.	TRBV28	CASSPIGDNEQYF	TGTGCCAGCAGTCCCATAGGGGACAACGAGCAGTACTTC
TRBJ1-2	.	many	TRBV18	CASSPGPGRGYTF	TGTGCCAGCTCACCGGGACCAGGACGAGGCTACACCTTC
TRBJ2-7	.	few	TRBV28	CASGLAGPTYEQYF	TGTGCCAGCGGCCTGGCCGGGCCGACCTACGAGCAGTACTTC
TRBJ1-1	.	few	TRBV6-1	CASSEAGWRGANTEAFF	TGTGCCAGCAGTGAAGCGGGCTGGCGGGGGGCGAACACTGAAGCTTTCTTT
TRBJ1-1	.	many	TRBV10-3	CAISEQRNTEAFF	TGTGCCATCAGTGAACAGAGGAACACTGAAGCTTTCTTT
TRBJ2-5	TRBD2	few	TRBV14	CASSQEKWLAEKETQYF	TGTGCCAGCAGCCAAGAGAAGTGGCTAGCGGAAAAAGAGACCCAGTACTTC
TRBJ2-7	TRBD2	few	TRBV18	CASSPPGLGTGEQYF	TGTGCCAGCTCACCACCGGGACTAGGAACGGGGGAGCAGTACTTC
TRBJ1-2	.	many	TRBV18	CASSFQQFYGYTF	TGTGCCAGCTCATTTCAGCAGTTTTATGGCTACACCTTC
TRBJ1-1	.	many	TRBV29-1	CSVDRSAEAFF	TGCAGCGTTGACAGGTCCGCTGAAGCTTTCTTT
TRBJ2-5	.	many	TRBV2	CASSKDQQETQYF	TGTGCCAGCAGCAAGGACCAGCAAGAGACCCAGTACTTC
TRBJ2-7	.	many	TRBV28	CASSHPYREMVYYEQYF	TGTGCCAGCAGCCATCCTTACAGGGAAATGGTCTACTACGAGCAGTACTTC
TRBJ1-1	.	many	TRBV2	CASSGTESKMNTEAFF	TGTGCCAGCAGTGGGACAGAAAGCAAAATGAACACTGAAGCTTTCTTT
TRBJ1-6	.	few	TRBV20-1	CSAPRAGQSLHF	TGCAGTGCTCCAAGGGCGGGTCAGTCTCTCCACTTT
TRBJ2-3	.	many	TRBV4-3	CASSQESEDSLTDTQYF	TGCGCCAGCAGCCAAGAAAGTGAGGACAGCCTCACAGATACGCAGTATTTT
TRBJ2-5	TRBD2	many	TRBV3-1	CATTPGLAGVLQETQYF	TGTGCCACCACACCCGGACTAGCGGGAGTCCTACAAGAGACCCAGTACTTC